This T cell receptor beta chain was sequenced for a study of T cell repertoires in cytomegalovirus infection. Across the study: HLA-B-restricted CMV epitopes that are well studied, plus recently identified HLA-C-restricted ones, were used by the study. Shared public TCR beta signatures pointed to both CMV infection and a matching HLA type. Broader study findings: Dominating the ex vivo response were HLA-C-restricted CMV-specific TCR beta clonotypes.

A single record per CDR3 protein comes from TCRdb applying MiXCR to the reads. The sample lists approximately 260,000 distinct CDR3 sequences, 20% to 25% seen once, with about 21% in the top ten. The germline CDR1 and CDR2 sequences are KGHDR and SFDVKD. V lost 9 bases to trimming and J lost 6 bases; unmatched junction nucleotides: 12. The length of the CDR3 is 15 residues. As concerns this clonotype: The antigen is not known.

The clonotype was recovered from a human donor in good health (CMV status not recorded). Some clones in this sample may be carry-over from other donors' samples. The sequencing used cultured PBMCs, collected from culture after CMV antigen stimulation. The J gene is TRBJ2-1, the V gene TRBV24-1; 8 bases match TRBD2. CDR3 in amino acids: CATLGMREVSNEQFF. CDR3 sequence (DNA): TGTGCCACCCTTGGGATGCGGGAGGTCTCCAATGAGCAGTTCTTC.